This T cell receptor (beta chain) comes out of a study of blood T cell repertoires in COVID-19. Overall study: Acute and convalescent COVID-19 specimens originated in the United States, Italy and Spain. Nucleic acid was either cDNA or gDNA, and it came from T cells, B-cell-depleted T cells, or PBMCs.

The ends were cut back, 4 bases at V and 0 bases at J, with 13 bases in the middle. CDR1 is LNHDA, CDR2 SQIVND, per germline (reference sequence). The CDR3 length is 16 residues. The authors' processing: The assay estimated nucleated cells by amplifying reference gene primers. Measured with immunoSEQ multiplex PCR; TCRdb has only the in-frame clones, and not every one. V, J and clone size were drawn from that table, and D and trimming were deduced from the DNA. The table includes some 70,000 clones, around 90% detected once. The receptor was isolated from a woman over 75 with active COVID-19. This chain connects TRBV19 to TRBJ2-4, with D possibly TRBD1 on 6 matching bases. The specimen was peripheral blood. The DNA for the CDR3 is TGTGCCAGTAGTACGGACAGAAACTTAGCCAAAAACATTCAGTACTTC. Protein product: CASSTDRNLAKNIQYF.